This T cell receptor beta chain was identified during a study of response to subunit inactivated influenza vaccine. Points from the study as a whole: Few additional T cells are recruited per seasonal influenza vaccination, authors suggested.

The germline gives CDR1 SGHTA, CDR2 FQGNSA. The trim removed 5 bases at V and 0 bases at J, leaving 5 bases unmatched. CDR3 length: 16 residues. In the case of this clonotype: Its antigen is not identified.

TCRdb used MiXCR to reprocess the RT-PCR reads, holding one entry per CDR3 protein. The sample carries just over 300,000 distinct CDR3 sequences, roughly 22% recorded once. Material: PBMCs from blood, obtained 21 months after vaccination. The TCR comes from a man in his fifties or sixties who received an inactivated influenza vaccine. This sequence joins TRBV7-2 and TRBJ2-2, with TRBD1 identical over 8 bases. The CDR3 bases are TGTGCCAGCAGCCCGAAGACAGGGGCGAACACCGGGGAGCTGTTTTTT. Translating gives CASSPKTGANTGELFF.